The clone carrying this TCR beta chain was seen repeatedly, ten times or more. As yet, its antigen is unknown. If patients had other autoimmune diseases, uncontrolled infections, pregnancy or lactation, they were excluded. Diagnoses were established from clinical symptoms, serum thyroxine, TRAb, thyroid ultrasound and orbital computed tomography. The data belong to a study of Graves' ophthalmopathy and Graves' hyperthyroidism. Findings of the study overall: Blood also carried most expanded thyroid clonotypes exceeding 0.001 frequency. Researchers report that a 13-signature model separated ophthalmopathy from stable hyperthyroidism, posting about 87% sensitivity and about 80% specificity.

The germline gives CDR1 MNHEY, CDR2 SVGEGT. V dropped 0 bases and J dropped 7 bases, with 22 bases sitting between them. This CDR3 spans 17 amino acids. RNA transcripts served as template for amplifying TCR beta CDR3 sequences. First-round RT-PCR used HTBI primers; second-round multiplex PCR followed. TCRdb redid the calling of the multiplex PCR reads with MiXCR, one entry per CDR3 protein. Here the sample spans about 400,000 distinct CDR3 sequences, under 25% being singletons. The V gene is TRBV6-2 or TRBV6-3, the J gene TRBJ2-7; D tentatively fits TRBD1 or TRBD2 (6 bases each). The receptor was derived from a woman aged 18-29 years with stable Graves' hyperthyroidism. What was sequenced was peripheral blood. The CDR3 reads CASSYSSRGTGLLEQYF. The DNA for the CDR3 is TGTGCCAGCAGTTACTCGAGCAGGGGAACTGGACTACTGGAGCAGTACTTC.